The T cell receptor (beta chain) described here comes from a study of OX40 agonist ivuxolimab in advanced cancers. Study information: Patients were dosed intravenously with ivuxolimab at 0.01 to 10 mg/kg every 2 weeks. The study reported partial responses in three patients: one hepatocellular carcinoma, two cutaneous melanoma.

Profiled with immunoSEQ multiplex PCR; TCRdb holds only in-frame clones, not every one. Of about 66,000 clones listed, roughly nine tenths were seen once; the top ten hold 0.31%. Losses at the gene ends were 3 bases for V and 1 base for J; bases not matched to a gene: 1. Germline V gene lookup returns CDR1 SGHRS and CDR2 YFSETQ. This CDR3 spans 16 amino acids. Broader study findings: Some of the nonresponding patients also showed low levels of normalized T-cell clonal expansion. Which antigen the expanded peripheral T cells recognized is unknown.

A note on this clone: Its target is not known.

The chain combines TRBV5-1 with TRBJ2-1, with 13 bases matching TRBD2. This TCR came from an adult with an advanced solid tumor such as melanoma, head and neck, liver or kidney cancer. The specimen comprised CD4+ or CD8+ T cells sorted from blood, sampled in a trial of the OX40 agonist ivuxolimab. CDR3 sequence: CASSWGLAGSYNEQFF. The CDR3 DNA is TGCGCCAGCAGCTGGGGACTAGCGGGATCCTACAATGAGCAGTTCTTC.